This T cell receptor beta chain was documented in a study of T-cell memory formation after mild COVID-19. Study overall: The TCR clusters were mostly specific to one donor. Overall study findings and caveats: Later expanders leaned CD4+, whereas day 15 to 85 contracting clones were balanced CD4/CD8. Some clones that responded turned up in pre-infection memory, which suggests that cross-reactive memory joined in. For contracting clones, CD4+ ones sat mainly in CM and EM, CD8+ in EMRA.

Worth noting for this clonotype: The antigen is undetermined.

TCRdb redid the calling of the 5' RACE reads with MiXCR, one entry per CDR3 protein. The data hold fewer than 600,000 distinct CDR3 sequences, with about a fifth observed a single time. Trimming left V 2 bases short and J 1 base short, with 8 bases between. Per the germline V gene, CDR1 is KGHDR and CDR2 is SFDVKD. This CDR3 has 15 residues. The rearrangement uses TRBV24-1 and TRBJ1-5; D is unclear. The origin of this receptor is an adult woman who had mild COVID-19 (a few samples of this study predate the infection). Cell type and time point are not known. The sequenced sample consisted of PBMCs or a T cell subset sorted from them (not recorded which). DNA for the CDR3: TGTGCCACCAGTGATTCTGGAGGGAGCAATCAGCCCCAGCATTTT. This codes for CATSDSGGSNQPQHF.